The clone carrying this T cell receptor beta chain came up many times. Its antigen is currently unknown. The data belong to a study of CD8 T cells in ankylosing spondylitis. Study-level points and caveats: In reactive arthritis synovial fluid and blood, some motif variants had been reported before.

V was cut by 5 bases and J by 4 bases, with 15 bases left in between. The CDR3 runs to 14 residues. The germline V gene encodes CDR1 SQVTM and CDR2 ANQGSEA. TCRdb re-called the 5' RACE reads through MiXCR, storing one row per CDR3 protein. The table lists over 110,000 distinct CDR3 sequences, roughly 8% of them singletons. J is TRBJ2-1 and V is TRBV29-1, with D perhaps TRBD2 (5 bases). What was sequenced was synovial fluid, either unsorted or a sorted T cell fraction (not recorded which). This sequence was found in a male donor with ankylosing spondylitis. DNA of the CDR3: TGCAGCGTTAGGGCCCAGCGGCTTTACAATGAGCAGTTCTTC. Its translation is CSVRAQRLYNEQFF.